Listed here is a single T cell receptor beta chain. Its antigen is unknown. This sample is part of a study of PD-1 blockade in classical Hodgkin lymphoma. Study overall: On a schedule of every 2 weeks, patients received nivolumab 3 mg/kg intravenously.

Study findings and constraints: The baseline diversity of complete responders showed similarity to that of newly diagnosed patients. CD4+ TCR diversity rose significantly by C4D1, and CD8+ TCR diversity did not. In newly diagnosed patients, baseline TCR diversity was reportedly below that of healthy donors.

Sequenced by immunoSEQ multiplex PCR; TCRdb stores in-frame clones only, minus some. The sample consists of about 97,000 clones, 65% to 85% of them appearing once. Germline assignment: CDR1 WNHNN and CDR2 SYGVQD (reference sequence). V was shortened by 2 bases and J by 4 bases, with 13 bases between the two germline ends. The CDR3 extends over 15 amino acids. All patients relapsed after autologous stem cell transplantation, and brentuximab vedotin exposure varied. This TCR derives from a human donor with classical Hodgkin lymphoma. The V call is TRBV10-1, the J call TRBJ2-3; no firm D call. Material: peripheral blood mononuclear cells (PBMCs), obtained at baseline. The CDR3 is CASSEMGRLADTQYF. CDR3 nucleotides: TGCGCCAGCAGTGAGATGGGCAGGTTGGCAGATACGCAGTATTTT.